Sequencing of this T cell receptor (beta chain) was carried out in a study of blood T cell repertoires in COVID-19. V lost 5 bases, J lost 7 bases, and 17 bases lay in between. Looked up from germline, CDR1 is LGHDT and CDR2 is YNNKEL (reference sequence). The CDR3 runs to 14 residues. Original processing methods: Nucleated cell counts were estimated from reference gene primer amplification. Sequencing used immunoSEQ multiplex PCR; TCRdb keeps in-frame clones, though not all of them. V and J calls and clone size are given by that table; D and trimming were obtained from the DNA. The repertoire holds about 200,000 clones, with about 86% as singletons.

This chain connects TRBV3-1 (or the pseudogene TRBV3-2) to TRBJ1-1; a possible D gene is TRBD1 (6 bases). This sequence originates from a woman in her thirties or forties with acute COVID-19. The sample comprised PBMCs or T cells enriched from blood (not recorded which). The CDR3: CASSFLGGAREAFF. The CDR3 coding sequence is TGTGCCAGCAGCTTTCTGGGGGGGGCACGTGAAGCTTTCTTT.